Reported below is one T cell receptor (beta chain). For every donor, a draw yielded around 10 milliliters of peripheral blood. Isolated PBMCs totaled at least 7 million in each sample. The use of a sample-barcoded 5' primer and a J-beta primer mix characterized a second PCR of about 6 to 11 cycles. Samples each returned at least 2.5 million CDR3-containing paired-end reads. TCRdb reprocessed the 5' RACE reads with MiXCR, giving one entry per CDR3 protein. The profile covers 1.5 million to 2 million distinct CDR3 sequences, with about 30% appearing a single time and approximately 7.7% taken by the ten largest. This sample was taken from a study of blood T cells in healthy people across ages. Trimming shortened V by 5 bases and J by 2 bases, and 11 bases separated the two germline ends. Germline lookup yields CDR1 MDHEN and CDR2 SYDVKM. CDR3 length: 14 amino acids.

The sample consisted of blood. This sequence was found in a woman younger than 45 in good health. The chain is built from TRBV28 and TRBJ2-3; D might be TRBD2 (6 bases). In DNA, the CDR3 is TGTGCCAGCAGTACCGGGACTTACACAGATACGCAGTATTTT. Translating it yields CASSTGTYTDTQYF.